One sample yielded the 2 T cell receptor beta chains listed below, sequenced in a study of STAT5B mutations in CD4+ large granular lymphocyte leukemia (dated by TCRdb to between 2021 and 2022). Library preparation used the immunoSEQ multiplex PCR assay. This immuneACCESS table, as held by TCRdb, lists in-frame sequences with V and J called but not all clones. Of the missing ones, under half trace to an unresolved V gene in checked studies; the others have no known cause. A total of some 30,000 clones appear in this sample, 68% of them only once. The ten largest account for 1.5% to 2% of the sample. Sequencing was done on a sample of CD4+ T cells from blood buffy coats. These receptors all come from a human donor in good health.

The chain has TRBV18 and TRBJ1-4; TRBD1 might be the D (6 bases). The CDR3 is made up of 13 amino acids. Germline assignment: CDR1 KGHSH and CDR2 LQKENI. Deletions cut 5 bases from V and 8 bases from J, with 12 bases between. The CDR3 loop is CASSNREGEKLFF. In nucleotides, the CDR3 is TGTGCCAGCTCAAACAGGGAAGGCGAAAAACTGTTTTTT.

V and J are TRBV4-1 and TRBJ1-4; TRBD1 matches at 9 bases. Unmatched junction bases numbered 4, after V lost 1 base and J lost 4 bases. The CDR3 contains 16 residues. Germline V lookup: CDR1 MGHRA, CDR2 YSYEKL. CDR3 sequence (DNA): TGCGCCAGCAGCCAAGGAGGGACAGGGATTAATGAAAAACTGTTTTTT. The encoded protein is CASSQGGTGINEKLFF.